This note documents a single TCR beta chain sequence. The data belong to a study of blood T cell repertoires in COVID-19. TCRdb keeps only in-frame clones here, not all; method: immunoSEQ multiplex PCR. Seen here are a few hundred thousand clones, around nine tenths observed once, and the top ten hold about 10%. Trimming stripped 5 bases from V and 9 bases from J, with 14 bases between. The germline V gene has CDR1 MDHEN and CDR2 SYDVKM. The CDR3 totals 14 residues. This TCR was recovered from a woman aged 25 to 45 with COVID-19, enrolled during active disease. This chain links TRBV28 with TRBJ1-6; D possibly corresponds to TRBD1 (6 bases). The material sequenced was peripheral blood. The CDR3, as DNA: TGTGCCAGCAGTCTCCGGGACAAGAGTTCACCCCTCCACTTT. Its translation is CASSLRDKSSPLHF. Full variable domain (remainder filled in from reference TRBV28 and TRBJ1-6): DVKVTQSSRYLVKRTGEKVFLECVQDMDHENMFWYRQDPGLGLRLIYFSYDVKMKEKGDIPEGYSVSREKKERFSLILESASTNQTSMYLCASSLRDKSSPLHFGNGTRLTVT.